Included here is one T cell receptor beta chain sequence, with context. Its antigen is as yet unknown. This CDR3 comprises 14 residues. The germline gives CDR1 SQVTM, CDR2 ANQGSEA. Deletions cut 6 bases from V and 3 bases from J, with 15 bases between. This entry belongs to a study of regulatory T cells in long-lasting Graves disease. The time point was: newly diagnosed GD, antithyroid drugs for less than 3 months. Construction of the TCR library relied on RNA isolated from PBMCs. Arm-PCR of CDR3 regions and iRepertoire HTBI primers were the basis on which TCR beta libraries were built. In TCRdb, the multiplex PCR reads were re-called with MiXCR into one record per CDR3 protein. The sample holds about 440,000 distinct CDR3 sequences; roughly 17% are singletons and the top ten take 23%. Whole-study results and caveats: TRBV28 was favored in persistent disease, as were TRBJ1-2 and TRBJ2-5.

These data were likewise used in another study, on T cells in Graves' hyperthyroidism and ophthalmopathy.

This receptor was identified in a woman between 18 and 30 years old with Graves disease. Sequences were derived from peripheral blood mononuclear cells (PBMCs), sampled at new diagnosis, from a patient treated with antithyroid drugs. The rearrangement uses TRBV29-1 and TRBJ2-4, with D perhaps assigned TRBD1 or TRBD2 (5 bases each). The CDR3 bases are TGCAGCGTGGGTGGGGTGGGGGACAAAAACATTCAGTACTTC. Residues: CSVGGVGDKNIQYF.